A single TCR beta chain is shown here with its context. These data belong to a study of Ad26.COV2.S vaccination and SARS-CoV-2 variants. Measured with immunoSEQ multiplex PCR; TCRdb has only the in-frame clones, and not every one. Among 350,000 to 450,000 clones, around 92% were seen once, and the ten largest hold roughly 3.9%. The CDR3 runs to 11 residues. Germline CDR1 and CDR2: SGDLS and YYNGEE. Trimming removed 4 bases from V and 8 bases from J, with 7 bases in between. The V call is TRBV9, the J call TRBJ2-1; D is unclear. Sequenced here: peripheral blood, sampled after recovery from COVID-19. The receptor was isolated from a human donor who had recovered from COVID-19. CDR3 in amino acids: CASSQGYEQFF. CDR3 in DNA: TGTGCCAGCAGCCAAGGGTATGAGCAGTTCTTC.